These 7 T cell receptor beta chains were all obtained from the same sample, sequenced in a study of blood T cell repertoires in COVID-19. Sequencing was performed with immunoSEQ multiplex PCR; in TCRdb, only in-frame clones are kept and a portion is missing. Of 200,000 to 250,000 clones in the sample, 84% were seen once. The sequencing input was PBMCs or T cells enriched from blood (not recorded which). These receptors all stem from a woman aged 40 to 50 who had recovered from COVID-19.

CDR3 sequence: CAWSAGGSGYTF. In nucleotides, the CDR3 is TGTGCCTGGAGTGCCGGGGGTAGTGGCTACACCTTC. The chain recombines TRBV30 with TRBJ1-2, with D perhaps TRBD1 (5 bases). The germline V gene has CDR1 GTSNPN and CDR2 SVGIG (reference sequence). This CDR3 comprises 12 residues. V was cut by 1 base and J by 7 bases, with 10 bases left in between.

The rearrangement joins TRBV18 to TRBJ2-1; no clear D. The CDR3 is made up of 15 amino acids. Germline CDR1 is KGHSH and CDR2 is LQKENI. Trimming took off 2 bases at V and 0 bases at J, with 8 bases between the two ends. CDR3 DNA: TGTGCCAGCTCACCAGAACAGCTCTCCTACAATGAGCAGTTCTTC. Its protein is CASSPEQLSYNEQFF. The variable domain in full, completed from reference TRBV18 and TRBJ2-1, reads NAGVMQNPRHLVRRRGQEARLRCSPMKGHSHVYWYRQLPEEGLKFMVYLQKENIIDESGMPKERFSAEFPKEGPSILRIQQVVRGDSAAYFCASSPEQLSYNEQFFGPGTRLTVL.

This chain uses TRBV18 with TRBJ2-5, with 7 bases identical to TRBD1. Per germline, CDR1 KGHSH and CDR2 LQKENI. V shed 4 bases, J shed 2 bases, and the junction held 4 bases outside the gene matches. The CDR3 runs 14 residues. The CDR3 DNA reads as TGTGCCAGCTCACAAACCAGGGGGCAAGAGACCCAGTACTTC. Residues: CASSQTRGQETQYF.

This clone appeared a single time. The rearrangement uses TRBV5-1 and TRBJ1-1, with 8 nucleotides matching TRBD1. The CDR3 extends over 15 amino acids. After removal of 0 bases from V and 2 bases from J, the junction contained 3 bases not matched to a gene. The germline V gene encodes CDR1 SGHRS and CDR2 YFSETQ. CDR3 amino acids: CASSLGTGQNTEAFF. CDR3 sequence (DNA): TGCGCCAGCAGCTTGGGGACAGGGCAAAACACTGAAGCTTTCTTT. The whole variable domain, filled in from reference TRBV5-1 and TRBJ1-1, reads KAGVTQTPRYLIKTRGQQVTLSCSPISGHRSVSWYQQTPGQGLQFLFEYFSETQRNKGNFPGRFSGRQFSNSRSEMNVSTLELGDSALYLCASSLGTGQNTEAFFGQGTRLTVV.

This clone was counted between two and nine times. This chain joins TRBV18 and TRBJ2-1, with D possibly matching TRBD2 (6 bases). This CDR3 has 15 residues. Germline CDR1 reads KGHSH; CDR2 reads LQKENI. Trimming cost V 3 bases and J 5 bases, with 14 bases left between them. DNA for the CDR3: TGTGCCAGCTCACCTGACCGGGAGCGCGACAATGAGCAGTTCTTC. It is translated as CASSPDRERDNEQFF.

V gene TRBV10-1 combines with J gene TRBJ2-7; a possible D gene is TRBD1 (6 bases). Per germline, CDR1 WNHNN and CDR2 SYGVQD (reference sequence). Trimming removed 3 bases from V and 3 bases from J, with 12 bases in between. The length of the CDR3 is 14 residues. CDR3 region: CASSEGGTGYEQYF. The CDR3 DNA follows: TGCGCCAGCAGTGAAGGGGGAACTGGCTACGAGCAGTACTTC.

This chain uses TRBV10-3 with TRBJ2-2; D remains unclear. This CDR3 has 13 amino acids. Germline-derived CDR1 and CDR2 are ENHRY and SYGVKD. Trimming shortened V by 7 bases and J by 4 bases, and 10 bases separated the two germline ends. The CDR3 here is CAITEALTGELFF. CDR3 sequence (DNA): TGTGCCATCACCGAGGCGCTCACCGGGGAGCTGTTTTTT.